Listed here are 29 T cell receptor beta chains from one sample, sequenced in a study of blood T cell repertoires in COVID-19. Assay: immunoSEQ multiplex PCR; the TCRdb copy retains only in-frame clones and omits some. The sample has 35,000 to 50,000 clones; 80% to 90% are singletons. The specimen was peripheral blood. The receptor set was obtained from a woman of 80 years or more with acute or convalescent COVID-19.

The rearrangement uses TRBV5-6 and TRBJ2-7, with 8 bases aligning to TRBD1. V trimming: 2 bases; J trimming: 7 bases; junction bases outside the gene matches: 11. The CDR3 has 15 residues. Germline V gene lookup returns CDR1 SGHDT and CDR2 YYEEEE. The CDR3 coding sequence is TGTGCCAGCAGCTTCAGGAGCTTCCGGGACAGGGAGCAGTACTTC. Its protein is CASSFRSFRDREQYF. The full variable domain, rest sourced from reference TRBV5-6 and TRBJ2-7, is DAGVTQSPTHLIKTRGQQVTLRCSPKSGHDTVSWYQQALGQGPQFIFQYYEEEERQRGNFPDRFSGHQFPNYSSELNVNALLLGDSALYLCASSFRSFRDREQYFGPGTRLTVT.

This chain uses TRBV6-5 with TRBJ1-4; perhaps TRBD1 as D (5 bases). The CDR3 covers 15 residues. CDR1 is MNHEY, CDR2 SVGAGI, per germline. V was trimmed by 0 bases and J by 5 bases, leaving 10 bases between them. The CDR3 sequence is CASSYSLAGNEKLFF. CDR3 sequence (DNA): TGTGCCAGCAGTTACTCGTTGGCAGGGAATGAAAAACTGTTTTTT.

The rearrangement joins TRBV10-2 to TRBJ1-1; weak D call: TRBD1 (6 bases). Germline CDR1 is WSHSY and CDR2 is SAAADI. The CDR3 has 18 amino acids. The V end lost 2 bases, the J end lost 0 bases, and 19 bases lay between the germline ends. The CDR3 DNA reads TGCGCCAGCAGTGAGAGTGGGATAGGGGGGAGGGTGAACACTGAAGCTTTCTTT. Amino acids: CASSESGIGGRVNTEAFF.

This clone was seen more than once but under ten times. This sequence joins TRBV5-8 and TRBJ1-5; D not certain. Germline CDR1 and CDR2: SGHTS and YDEGEE. This CDR3 has 12 residues. The V end lost 4 bases, the J end lost 7 bases, and 9 bases lay between the germline ends. DNA for the CDR3: TGTGCCAGCAGCGAGGGCTACCAGCCCCAGCATTTT. This translates into CASSEGYQPQHF.

This chain joins TRBV18 and TRBJ1-5; possible D gene TRBD1, 6 bases. Germline assignment: CDR1 KGHSH and CDR2 LQKENI. Trimming cost V 2 bases and J 0 bases, with 11 bases left between them. The CDR3 has 16 residues. The DNA for the CDR3 is TGTGCCAGCTCACCATCGGGACAATATAGCAATCAGCCCCAGCATTTT. Its translation: CASSPSGQYSNQPQHF.

V usage is TRBV7-9 and J usage is TRBJ2-3, with 7 bases matching TRBD2. Unmatched junction bases numbered 6, after V lost 4 bases and J lost 8 bases. Germline assignment: CDR1 SEHNR and CDR2 FQNEAQ (reference sequence). The CDR3 spans 13 residues. The CDR3, as DNA: TGTGCCAGCAGCTATAATACGGGGGGTACGCAGTATTTT. It codes for CASSYNTGGTQYF.

The chain uses TRBV3-1 (or the pseudogene TRBV3-2) and TRBJ2-5; TRBD2 agrees at 9 bases. V dropped 1 base and J dropped 4; count of bases not matched to a gene: 7. CDR1 and CDR2 (germline): LGHDT, YNNKEL (reference sequence). The CDR3 loop spans 16 amino acids. CDR3 sequence: CASSQVGRGGRETQYF. The CDR3 DNA reads TGTGCCAGCAGCCAAGTAGGGCGGGGGGGCCGAGAGACCCAGTACTTC.

The V gene is TRBV15, the J gene TRBJ2-1; a weak D match, TRBD2 (5 bases). This CDR3 is built from 16 residues. Deletions cut 8 bases from V and 6 bases from J, with 23 bases between. Germline lookup yields CDR1 LNHNV and CDR2 YYDKDF (reference sequence). This CDR3 is CATLEVTSRWVNEQFF. The CDR3 region has the DNA TGTGCCACCTTGGAGGTCACCTCCAGATGGGTCAATGAGCAGTTCTTC.

The chain has TRBV6-1 and TRBJ2-7; 7 nucleotides agree with TRBD1. The CDR3 spans 16 residues. Germline loops: CDR1 MNHNS, CDR2 SASEGT. With 3 bases clipped from V and 2 bases from J, the junction kept 10 bases outside the gene matches. The CDR3 DNA sequence: TGTGCCAGCAGTGAGGCTTGGACAGGAGATACCTACGAGCAGTACTTC. Protein product: CASSEAWTGDTYEQYF.

J is TRBJ2-5 and V is TRBV5-4; D might be TRBD1 (5 bases). This CDR3 has 14 amino acids. V lost 0 bases and J 4 bases, leaving 10 bases between the germline ends. CDR1 is SGHNT, CDR2 YYREEE, per germline (reference sequence). The CDR3 reads CASSLVPGLETQYF. The CDR3 coding sequence is TGTGCCAGCAGCTTGGTTCCAGGGTTAGAGACCCAGTACTTC.

The sample holds one count of this clone. The CDR3 reads CASDRVAPSQPQHF. In DNA, the CDR3 is TGTGCCAGTGACAGGGTCGCCCCTTCTCAGCCCCAGCATTTT. The V and J genes are TRBV19 and TRBJ1-5, with TRBD1 matching over 7 bases. The V gene end was trimmed by 8 bases and the J gene end by 6 bases; junction bases not matched to a gene: 10. This CDR3 has 14 amino acids. The germline V gene has CDR1 LNHDA and CDR2 SQIVND (reference sequence). Full variable domain (rest looked up from reference TRBV19 and TRBJ1-5): DGGITQSPKYLFRKEGQNVTLSCEQNLNHDAMYWYRQDPGQGLRLIYYSQIVNDFQKGDIAEGYSVSREKKESFPLTVTSAQKNPTAFYLCASDRVAPSQPQHFGDGTRLSIL.

A few counts support this clone. J is TRBJ2-7 and V is TRBV7-9, with TRBD1 matching over 8 bases. Germline V lookup: CDR1 SEHNR, CDR2 FQNEAQ (reference sequence). The CDR3 totals 15 residues. V shed 3 bases and J 1 base; nucleotides not matched to a gene: 5. This chain's CDR3 is CASSLGGTGSYEQYF. The CDR3 DNA reads as TGTGCCAGCAGCTTGGGCGGGACAGGATCCTACGAGCAGTACTTC. Complete variable domain (other parts from reference TRBV7-9 and TRBJ2-7): DTGVSQNPRHKITKRGQNVTFRCDPISEHNRLYWYRQTLGQGPEFLTYFQNEAQLEKSRLLSDRFSAERPKGSFSTLEIQRTEQGDSAMYLCASSLGGTGSYEQYFGPGTRLTVT.

V usage is TRBV27 and J usage is TRBJ1-6; 7 bases align to TRBD1. Per germline, CDR1 MNHEY and CDR2 SMNVEV (reference sequence). With 2 bases clipped from V and 7 bases from J, the junction kept 5 bases outside the gene matches. The CDR3 is made up of 15 amino acids. The DNA of the CDR3 is TGTGCCAGCAGTTTAAGGGGCAGGGGGAATTCACCCCTCCACTTT. As protein: CASSLRGRGNSPLHF.

This chain links TRBV4-2 with TRBJ1-5, with D possibly being TRBD1 (5 bases). The CDR3 length is 14 residues. Germline values: CDR1 LGHNA, CDR2 YNFKEQ. Trimming left V 0 bases short and J 6 bases short, with 9 bases between. CDR3 sequence: CASSQDLGGQPQHF. The CDR3 DNA is TGTGCCAGCAGCCAAGATCTGGGGGGTCAGCCCCAGCATTTT.

V usage is TRBV20-1 and J usage is TRBJ1-1; D not resolved. The CDR3 covers 8 residues. Germline CDR1 and CDR2: DFQATT and SNEGSKA (reference sequence). This CDR3 reads CRATEAFF. The CDR3 nucleotides are TGCAGAGCCACTGAAGCTTTCTTT.

This chain uses TRBV28 with TRBJ1-4; a weak D match, TRBD1 (6 bases). The V gene's germline CDR1 is MDHEN and CDR2 SYDVKM. This CDR3 comprises 15 residues. The ends were cut back, 7 bases at V and 11 bases at J, with 23 bases in the middle. The DNA for the CDR3 is TGTGCCAGCACTTTTCTAGGGGGATCTCAGGGGAAACTGTTTTTT. It is translated as CASTFLGGSQGKLFF.

The chain recombines TRBV6-6 with TRBJ1-5; tentatively, D is TRBD1 (5 bases). Germline CDR1 is MNHNY and CDR2 is SVGAGI (reference sequence). Trimming shortened V by 2 bases and J by 4 bases, and 9 bases separated the two germline ends. The CDR3 sequence is 14 residues long. The CDR3 sequence: CASSYESGNQPQHF. In DNA, the CDR3 is TGTGCCAGCAGTTACGAGTCAGGGAATCAGCCCCAGCATTTT.

This clone was observed once. This chain joins TRBV19 and TRBJ2-1; D call uncertain. V was pared by 3 bases and J by 2 bases, with 5 bases between. CDR1 is LNHDA, CDR2 SQIVND, per germline (reference sequence). The CDR3 totals 13 residues. CDR3 DNA sequence: TGTGCCAGTAGTATCAGTACCTACAATGAGCAGTTCTTC. It translates to CASSISTYNEQFF.

The chain recombines TRBV2 with TRBJ1-6, with no clear D. Trimming shortened V by 4 bases and J by 7 bases, and 14 bases separated the two germline ends. The CDR3 contains 15 residues. The germline V gene encodes CDR1 SNHLY and CDR2 FYNNEI. CDR3: CASSGTSRGNSPLHF. The CDR3 nucleotides read TGTGCCAGCAGTGGGACTTCCCGGGGAAATTCACCCCTCCACTTT.

This clone was counted only a few times. The V call is TRBV7-2, the J call TRBJ2-7; 8 bases match TRBD1. The CDR3 is 13 amino acids. Germline V gene sequence: CDR1 SGHTA, CDR2 FQGNSA. V lost 3 bases and J lost 9; bases outside the gene matches: 7. This CDR3 is CASSLDRVYGQYF. For the CDR3, the DNA is TGTGCCAGCAGCTTGGACAGGGTTTATGGGCAGTACTTC. The complete variable domain, with remaining parts taken from reference TRBV7-2 and TRBJ2-7, reads GAGVSQSPSNKVTEKGKDVELRCDPISGHTALYWYRQSLGQGLEFLIYFQGNSAPDKSGLPSDRFSAERTGGSVSTLTIQRTQQEDSAVYLCASSLDRVYGQYFGPGTRLTVT.

This clone was observed once. V is TRBV30 and J is TRBJ1-6; D gene ambiguous. The germline gives CDR1 GTSNPN, CDR2 SVGIG (reference sequence). V lost 1 base and J 8 bases, leaving 9 bases between the germline ends. The CDR3 extends over 13 amino acids. The CDR3 nucleotides are TGTGCCTGGAGTGACAGTCGAGATTCACCCCTCCACTTT. Translating it yields CAWSDSRDSPLHF.

The chain employs TRBV9 and TRBJ2-2, with 13 positions matching TRBD2. Germline V gene lookup returns CDR1 SGDLS and CDR2 YYNGEE. V shed 4 bases, J shed 7 bases, and the junction held 7 bases outside the gene matches. The CDR3 runs 16 residues. CDR3 bases: TGTGCCAGCAGCCCCCAGACTAGCGGGGGGTTCGGGGAGCTGTTTTTT. This encodes CASSPQTSGGFGELFF.

Comment on this clone: Its ends do not fully match the called genes, so a read error is possible. V is TRBV5-5 and J is TRBJ1-1; TRBD1 aligns across 9 bases. Germline V gene data show CDR1 as SGHKS and CDR2 as YYEKEE (reference sequence). CDR3 length: 15 residues. The CDR3 here is CASSSAGTGITKAFF. CDR3 DNA sequence: TGTGCCAGCAGCTCAGCCGGGACAGGGATCACTAAAGCTTTCTTT. The full variable domain, completed using reference TRBV5-5 and TRBJ1-1, is DAGVTQSPTHLIKTRGQQVTLRCSPISGHKSVSWYQQVLGQGPQFIFQYYEKEERGRGNFPDRFSARQFPNYSSELNVNALLLGDSALYLCASSSAGTGITKAFFGQGTRLTVV.

This chain connects TRBV28 to TRBJ1-1, with no clear D. This CDR3 is built from 12 residues. V was cut by 6 bases and J by 8 bases, with 13 bases left in between. Germline assignment: CDR1 MDHEN and CDR2 SYDVKM. The CDR3 DNA reads as TGTGCCAGCAGCCCCAAGGGAGAAGAAGCTTTCTTT. Translation: CASSPKGEEAFF.

This clone has just one count. The chain joins TRBV5-1 to TRBJ2-5; 11 bases map to TRBD2. With V trimmed by 2 bases and J by 5 bases, 2 bases remained unmatched. Germline assignment: CDR1 SGHRS and CDR2 YFSETQ. The CDR3 is 14 residues long. The CDR3 reads CASSFSGGVETQYF. The DNA for the CDR3 is TGCGCCAGCAGCTTTAGCGGGGGGGTTGAGACCCAGTACTTC.

V gene TRBV6-1 combines with J gene TRBJ2-2; D not resolved. The CDR3 length is 14 residues. The germline V and J ends were trimmed by 3 bases and 2 bases, with 7 bases remaining between them. Germline V gives CDR1 MNHNS, CDR2 SASEGT. For the CDR3, the DNA is TGTGCCAGCAGTGAGGTTAGAAACACCGGGGAGCTGTTTTTT. Translating gives CASSEVRNTGELFF.

V is TRBV28 and J is TRBJ1-2; maybe TRBD1 (6 bases). V was pared by 4 bases and J by 1 base, with 19 bases between. The CDR3 runs 17 residues. CDR1 MDHEN and CDR2 SYDVKM come from the germline V gene. CDR3 nucleotide sequence: TGTGCCAGCAGTTCCCCGGTTGGGGGACATCTTAACTATGGCTACACCTTC. It yields the protein CASSSPVGGHLNYGYTF.

The table lists this clone with a few counts. The chain carries TRBV19 and TRBJ1-2; 8 bases line up with TRBD1. CDR1 is LNHDA, CDR2 SQIVND, per germline (reference sequence). The CDR3 covers 12 residues. V gave up 7 bases and J gave up 7 bases; unmatched junction bases: 5. DNA for the CDR3: TGTGCCAGTACCCCAGGGGGCGTTGGCTACACCTTC. Its protein is CASTPGGVGYTF.

The chain employs TRBV2 and TRBJ2-5; the match to TRBD2 covers 12 bases. Trimming at V came to 1 base and at J to 5 bases, leaving 8 bases not matched to a gene. CDR3 size: 17 residues. The germline CDR1 and CDR2 sequences are SNHLY and FYNNEI. CDR3 amino acids: CASSEDLLAGGRETQYF. As DNA, the CDR3 is TGTGCCAGCAGTGAAGATTTGCTAGCGGGGGGGCGGGAGACCCAGTACTTC.